The sequence of this T cell receptor (beta chain) was determined in a study of blood T cell repertoires in COVID-19. Study details: The cDNA or gDNA used as material had been derived from T cells, B-cell-depleted T cells, or PBMCs.

V lost 0 bases and J lost 1, with 9 bases in between. CDR1 ENHRY and CDR2 SYGVKD come from the germline V gene. The CDR3 has 15 residues. Individuals aged about 18 to 90 years were recruited from about two dozen US areas. Authors' data handling: Reference gene primers were amplified, and this amplification served to estimate nucleated cell counts. Assay used: immunoSEQ multiplex PCR; TCRdb lists only in-frame clones, some missing. V and J calls and clone size follow that table, whereas D and trimming were derived from the DNA. The sample lists 150,000 to 200,000 clones; about 84% were seen once. The rearrangement uses TRBV10-3 and TRBJ1-1; TRBD1 might be the D (6 bases). Sequencing was carried out using PBMCs or T cells enriched from blood (not recorded which). This clonotype originated in a man aged 35 to 55 who had recovered from COVID-19. The chain's CDR3 is CAISESTGQNTEAFF. CDR3 DNA sequence: TGTGCCATCAGTGAGTCGACAGGCCAGAACACTGAAGCTTTCTTT.